This T cell receptor beta chain was recovered during a study of blood T cell repertoires in COVID-19. Study-level information: In each case, the material was cDNA or gDNA derived from T cells, B-cell-depleted T cells, or PBMCs.

V dropped 0 bases and J dropped 8 bases, with 17 bases sitting between them. Looked up from germline, CDR1 is LGHDT and CDR2 is YNNKEL (reference sequence). The CDR3 is made up of 16 amino acids. Cohort placement rested on clinical history that participants reported themselves. TCRdb's table, derived via immunoSEQ multiplex PCR, lists solely in-frame clones and lacks some. The sample holds about 210,000 clones, approximately 83% seen once. This sequence was found in a woman between 35 and 50 years old with acute COVID-19. Sequenced: PBMCs or T cells enriched from blood (not recorded which). This rearrangement joins TRBV3-1 (or the pseudogene TRBV3-2) to TRBJ1-5; a weak D match, TRBD1 (5 bases). The CDR3, as DNA: TGTGCCAGCAGCCAAGATGGGGGAGGGTCCCGGAAGCCCCAGCATTTT. This codes for CASSQDGGGSRKPQHF.